The 16 T cell receptor beta chains reported below all come from one sample, sequenced in a study of cytomegalovirus exposure and HLA in healthy donors. With 60 Vbeta and 13 Jbeta primers, the PCR was carried out. The method was immunoSEQ multiplex PCR; TCRdb's version includes in-frame clones alone and lacks a portion of them. The data show 210,000 or so clones, about three quarters seen once. Source material: PBMCs. These receptors were collected from a man younger than 30 in good health and CMV-seronegative.

This clone came up a few times. V gene TRBV11-3 combines with J gene TRBJ2-1; a weak D match, TRBD2 (6 bases). V was cut by 0 bases and J by 2 bases, with 20 bases left in between. CDR3 length equals 19 residues. Germline CDR1 is SGHNT and CDR2 is YENEEA. CDR3 DNA: TGTGCCAGCAGCTTAGATTCGGCCATAGCGGACCTACCCTACAATGAGCAGTTCTTC. This sequence encodes CASSLDSAIADLPYNEQFF. Filled out from reference TRBV11-3 and TRBJ2-1, the complete variable domain reads EAGVVQSPRYKIIEKKQPVAFWCNPISGHNTLYWYLQNLGQGPELLIRYENEEAVDDSQLPKDRFSAERLKGVDSTLKIQPAELGDSAVYLCASSLDSAIADLPYNEQFFGPGTRLTVL.

There are a few counts of this clone. J is TRBJ2-5 and V is TRBV29-1; 10 bases align to TRBD2. The V and J ends lost 6 bases and 4 bases, in that order; junction bases with no gene match: 5. This CDR3 spans 13 amino acids. CDR1 is SQVTM and CDR2 is ANQGSEA in the germline V gene. CDR3 amino acids: CSVPTSGLETQYF. The CDR3 DNA is TGCAGCGTCCCGACTAGCGGGTTAGAGACCCAGTACTTC. The full variable domain, completed using reference TRBV29-1 and TRBJ2-5, is SAVISQKPSRDICQRGTSLTIQCQVDSQVTMMFWYRQQPGQSLTLIATANQGSEATYESGFVIDKFPISRPNLTFSTLTVSNMSPEDSSIYLCSVPTSGLETQYFGPGTRLLVL.

The gene calls are TRBV7-2 and TRBJ2-6; D may be TRBD2 (5 bases). The CDR3 covers 16 residues. The V gene lost 1 base and the J gene lost 2 bases, with 9 bases spanning the gap. From germline, CDR1 is SGHTA and CDR2 FQGNSA. CDR3 sequence reads: CASSLVAGTGANVLTF. The DNA of the CDR3 is TGTGCCAGCAGCTTAGTTGCGGGTACTGGGGCCAACGTCCTGACTTTC.

J is TRBJ1-4 and V is TRBV30, with 9 bases lining up with TRBD1. With 4 bases clipped from V and 8 bases from J, the junction kept 8 bases outside the gene matches. The V gene's germline CDR1 is GTSNPN and CDR2 SVGIG (reference sequence). This CDR3 is 14 amino acids long. CDR3 residues: CAWNPTGGQEKLFF. Written as DNA, the CDR3 is TGTGCCTGGAACCCGACAGGGGGTCAAGAAAAACTGTTTTTT.

The V call is TRBV13, the J call TRBJ1-6, with 12 nucleotides matching TRBD1. Germline loops: CDR1 PRHDT, CDR2 FYEKMQ (reference sequence). Trimming at V came to 5 bases and at J to 8 bases, leaving 4 bases not matched to a gene. The CDR3 extends over 15 amino acids. The CDR3, as DNA: TGTGCCAGCAGCCAGGGACAGGGGGCGTATTCACCCCTCCACTTT. It translates to CASSQGQGAYSPLHF.

The chain links TRBV7-3 to TRBJ2-3; 9 bases line up with TRBD1. With V trimmed by 3 bases and J by 2 bases, 12 bases remained unmatched. This CDR3 region has 18 residues. Per germline, CDR1 SGHTA and CDR2 FQGTGA. CDR3 in amino acids: CASSLTGGQNAYTDTQYF. The CDR3 bases are TGTGCCAGCAGCTTGACAGGGGGACAGAACGCTTACACAGATACGCAGTATTTT. Looking up the rest from reference TRBV7-3 and TRBJ2-3 gives the full variable domain: GAGVSQTPSNKVTEKGKYVELRCDPISGHTALYWYRQSLGQGPEFLIYFQGTGAADDSGLPNDRFFAVRPEGSVSTLKIQRTERGDSAVYLCASSLTGGQNAYTDTQYFGPGTRLTVL.

The gene calls are TRBV4-2 and TRBJ2-3; 10 bases align to TRBD2. This CDR3 comprises 17 residues. From germline, CDR1 is LGHNA and CDR2 YNFKEQ. Germline trimming cut 1 base from V and 7 bases from J; bases unmatched to any gene: 11. The chain's CDR3 is CASSQGNSGGLPNTQYF. The CDR3 DNA is TGTGCCAGCAGCCAAGGAAATAGCGGGGGGTTGCCTAATACGCAGTATTTT.

The V gene is TRBV23-1, the J gene TRBJ2-2; TRBD1 aligns across 7 bases. TRBV23-1 is recorded as an ORF, its role being uncertain. Trimming at V came to 3 bases and at J to 6 bases, leaving 16 bases not matched to a gene. The CDR3 sequence is 18 residues long. The CDR3 DNA is TGCGCCAGCAGTCACACACCCCTCAGGACAGGAACGGCCGGGGAGCTGTTTTTT. Translation gives CASSHTPLRTGTAGELFF.

The DNA of the CDR3 is TGTGCCAGTAGTATCAGGGACTATAGCAATCAGCCCCAGCATTTT. It encodes CASSIRDYSNQPQHF. The chain employs TRBV19 and TRBJ1-5; a possible D gene is TRBD1 (5 bases). From germline, CDR1 is LNHDA and CDR2 SQIVND (reference sequence). V gave up 3 bases and J gave up 0 bases, with 9 bases separating them. The CDR3 runs 15 residues.

The CDR3 spells CASNSEGTGYQPQHF. CDR3 nucleotide sequence: TGTGCCAGCAATTCGGAGGGGACAGGGTATCAGCCCCAGCATTTT. This sequence joins TRBV28 and TRBJ1-5, with 9 nucleotides matching TRBD1. This CDR3 spans 15 amino acids. Looked up from germline, CDR1 is MDHEN and CDR2 is SYDVKM. Trimming took 7 bases from V and 5 from J; bases not matched to a gene: 9. The entire variable domain, with the rest obtained from reference TRBV28 and TRBJ1-5, is as follows: DVKVTQSSRYLVKRTGEKVFLECVQDMDHENMFWYRQDPGLGLRLIYFSYDVKMKEKGDIPEGYSVSREKKERFSLILESASTNQTSMYLCASNSEGTGYQPQHFGDGTRLSIL.

The chain uses TRBV30 and TRBJ2-3; 7 nucleotides match TRBD1. CDR1 is GTSNPN, CDR2 SVGIG, per germline (reference sequence). This CDR3 is built from 15 residues. The trim removed 5 bases at V and 0 bases at J, leaving 8 bases unmatched. This CDR3 is CAWGRQGYSTDTQYF. CDR3 DNA sequence: TGTGCCTGGGGCAGACAGGGCTACAGCACAGATACGCAGTATTTT.

The chain recombines TRBV4-3 with TRBJ2-2; D ambiguous. Germline assignment: CDR1 LGHNA and CDR2 YSLEER. Deletions cut 4 bases from V and 5 bases from J, with 17 bases between. This CDR3 region has 16 residues. Here the CDR3 reads CASSLPPSYTTGELFF. The CDR3 DNA is TGCGCCAGCAGCCTCCCCCCGAGTTATACGACCGGGGAGCTGTTTTTT.

The chain uses TRBV9 and TRBJ2-1, with 7 bases lining up with TRBD2. From germline, CDR1 is SGDLS and CDR2 YYNGEE. Unmatched junction bases numbered 3, after V lost 3 bases and J lost 9 bases. This CDR3 contains 12 residues. This CDR3 is CASSGGGGEQFF. DNA for the CDR3: TGTGCCAGCAGCGGGGGGGGTGGTGAGCAGTTCTTC.

The rearrangement uses TRBV5-6 and TRBJ2-5, with 10 nucleotides matching TRBD1. Germline loops: CDR1 SGHDT, CDR2 YYEEEE. This CDR3 has 16 residues. The ends lost 0 bases at V and 7 bases at J; junction bases unmatched: 9. DNA for the CDR3: TGTGCCAGCAGCTTGGCGGGACAGGGGATATGGGGGACCCAGTACTTC. This translates into CASSLAGQGIWGTQYF.

The V call is TRBV4-3, the J call TRBJ1-1, with TRBD1 identical over 10 bases. Losses at the gene ends were 1 base for V and 6 bases for J; bases not matched to a gene: 2. There are 14 residues in the CDR3. Germline CDR1 is LGHNA and CDR2 is YSLEER. DNA of the CDR3: TGCGCCAGCAGCCAAGGACAGGGGGCGGCTGAAGCTTTCTTT. Translation: CASSQGQGAAEAFF.

The gene calls are TRBV19 and TRBJ1-2, with 7 bases that match TRBD1. With 6 bases clipped from V and 6 bases from J, the junction kept 10 bases outside the gene matches. CDR3 length: 14 amino acids. Germline CDR1 and CDR2: LNHDA and SQIVND (reference sequence). CDR3 protein: CASRSAGQSHGYTF. CDR3 coding DNA: TGTGCCAGTAGAAGTGCGGGACAGAGTCATGGCTACACCTTC.